This T cell receptor beta chain was sequenced in a study of T cells in Graves' hyperthyroidism and ophthalmopathy. The wider study: Prior to any treatment, at the point of initial diagnosis, peripheral blood was collected.

This clonotype showed up just a few times. Deletions cut 5 bases from V and 3 bases from J, with 10 bases between. CDR1 and CDR2 (germline): MNHNS, SASEGT. This CDR3 region has 13 residues. Researchers took RNA transcripts and amplified the TCR beta CDR3 regions from them. In the first-round RT-PCR of the TCR CDR3, the HTBI primer set was used. MiXCR, applied by TCRdb to the multiplex PCR reads, yields one record per CDR3 protein. Seen here are around 620,000 distinct CDR3 sequences, around 15% observed once, and the top ten hold 3.8%. Calling Graves' hyperthyroidism stable meant ophthalmopathy did not progress within 18 months. Newly diagnosed patients aged 18 to 65 had hyperthyroidism of under 2 months' duration.

The V and J genes are TRBV6-1 and TRBJ1-2; D not resolved. Sample: blood. This receptor was obtained from a woman in her twenties or thirties with Graves' hyperthyroidism. The CDR3 spells CASSREGDYGYTF. The CDR3 region has the DNA TGTGCCAGCAGTCGCGAGGGCGACTATGGCTACACCTTC.